This TCR beta chain stems from a study of regulatory T cells in long-lasting Graves disease. Whole-study findings and limits: Favoring TRBV28, TRBJ1-2 and TRBJ2-5 was a feature seen in persistent disease.

The time point was: persistent/refractory GD, antithyroid drugs over 5 years with positive TRAb. Isolated PBMC RNA provided the starting material for the TCR library. V lost 3 bases to trimming and J lost 1 base, with 23 bases between them. CDR3 length equals 19 residues. The V gene's germline CDR1 is LNHDA and CDR2 SQIVND (reference sequence). This clonotype occurred a few times. No antigen is known for it. Through Arm-PCR of CDR3 regions and iRepertoire HTBI primers, TCR beta libraries were built. TCRdb fed the multiplex PCR reads into MiXCR, producing one record per CDR3 protein. Altogether a few hundred thousand distinct CDR3 sequences are present, approximately 25% being singletons, with the ten largest covering around 30%.

The V call is TRBV19, the J call TRBJ2-3, with D maybe TRBD1 (6 bases). The sample here was peripheral blood mononuclear cells (PBMCs), taken when the disease was refractory, from a patient treated with antithyroid drugs. This clonotype originated in a woman aged 40-49 years with Graves disease. CDR3 nucleotides: TGTGCCAGTAGTATCCAGACCGGTTTCAGGGGTTTGGGCACAGATACGCAGTATTTT. Translating gives CASSIQTGFRGLGTDTQYF. The full variable domain, in which reference TRBV19 and TRBJ2-3 provide the parts outside the CDR3, is DGGITQSPKYLFRKEGQNVTLSCEQNLNHDAMYWYRQDPGQGLRLIYYSQIVNDFQKGDIAEGYSVSREKKESFPLTVTSAQKNPTAFYLCASSIQTGFRGLGTDTQYFGPGTRLTVL.